A single sample gave rise to the 32 T cell receptor beta chains below, sequenced in a study of blood T cell repertoires in COVID-19 (TCRdb year 2020). Library creation used the immunoSEQ multiplex PCR assay. TCRdb re-hosts the immuneACCESS table, in-frame sequences only. Its copies lack some clones; in the studies checked, an unresolved V gene accounts for under half of them, and the cause for the rest is not known. The sample table records approximately 280,000 clones; around 87% of these occur just once. The top ten hold less than 2% of the sample. The specimen sequenced was PBMCs or T cells enriched from blood (not recorded which). The origin of the receptors is a woman between 18 and 30 years old with acute COVID-19.

In its sample, this clone was seen a few times. J is TRBJ2-7 and V is TRBV29-1, with TRBD2 identical over 11 bases. This CDR3 region has 14 residues. In germline, CDR1 is SQVTM, CDR2 ANQGSEA. V was clipped by 5 bases and J by 5 bases; unmatched bases: 8. The CDR3 region has the DNA TGCAGCGTTCAAGGTACTAGCGGGAGTGACGAGCAGTACTTC. This gives the protein CSVQGTSGSDEQYF.

The chain uses TRBV28 and TRBJ1-1, with 8 bases fitting TRBD1. Per germline, CDR1 MDHEN and CDR2 SYDVKM. With V trimmed by 6 bases and J by 5 bases, 8 bases remained unmatched. This CDR3 is 14 amino acids long. The CDR3 spells CASSRIRQGTEAFF. The CDR3 nucleotides are TGTGCCAGCAGCCGGATACGACAGGGGACTGAAGCTTTCTTT.

This clone was recorded once. The chain has TRBV27 and TRBJ1-5; 8 bases are shared with TRBD1. Germline CDR1 MNHEY, CDR2 SMNVEV (reference sequence). Trimming took 4 bases from V and 1 from J; bases not matched to a gene: 3. The CDR3 spans 15 residues. CDR3 loop: CASSSGTGSNQPQHF. CDR3 coding DNA: TGTGCCAGCAGTTCAGGGACAGGAAGCAATCAGCCCCAGCATTTT.

This chain uses TRBV5-5 with TRBJ1-5; D unclear. The CDR3 has 15 amino acids. CDR1 SGHKS and CDR2 YYEKEE come from the germline V gene (reference sequence). Trimming removed 1 base at V and 5 bases at J, with 13 bases between. The CDR3 loop reads CASSLTVSPDQPQHF. Here the CDR3 DNA reads TGTGCCAGCAGCTTGACAGTCTCCCCGGATCAGCCCCAGCATTTT.

This sequence joins TRBV11-3 and TRBJ2-1; 9 positions agree with TRBD1. V shed 5 bases, J shed 6 bases, and the junction held 8 bases outside the gene matches. The CDR3 totals 15 residues. The germline V gene encodes CDR1 SGHNT and CDR2 YENEEA. The CDR3 region is CASSPRDRVSNEQFF. DNA for the CDR3: TGTGCCAGCAGCCCCCGGGACAGGGTTTCCAATGAGCAGTTCTTC.

The chain couples TRBV20-1 to TRBJ2-1; a weak D match, TRBD2 (6 bases). Per germline, CDR1 DFQATT and CDR2 SNEGSKA (reference sequence). There are 15 residues in the CDR3. Trimming cost V 3 bases and J 0 bases, with 12 bases left between them. The CDR3 protein is CSASSAGSSYNEQFF. The CDR3, as DNA: TGCAGTGCTAGTTCAGCGGGCAGCTCCTACAATGAGCAGTTCTTC.

The chain employs TRBV4-1 and TRBJ1-2; weak D call: TRBD1 (6 bases). The CDR3 contains 15 residues. Germline V gives CDR1 MGHRA, CDR2 YSYEKL. V was clipped by 3 bases and J by 5 bases, with 16 bases between them. CDR3 protein: CASSQIGGGAYGYTF. Written as DNA, the CDR3 is TGCGCCAGCAGCCAGATAGGCGGGGGCGCGTATGGCTACACCTTC.

Note on this clone: A read error may account for a junction end that differs from germline. The V and J genes are TRBV14 and TRBJ2-1, with D possibly being TRBD2 (7 bases). The length of the CDR3 is 15 residues. Germline CDR1 reads SGHDN; CDR2 reads FVKESK. The CDR3 here is CASSLYRTRDNGQFF. Written as DNA, the CDR3 is TGTGCCAGCAGCCTTTACAGGACTAGGGACAATGGGCAGTTCTTC.

This clone has only a few counts. This rearrangement joins TRBV4-1 to TRBJ2-7, with D uncertain. V was pared by 1 base and J by 4 bases, with 5 bases between. Germline V gene sequence: CDR1 MGHRA, CDR2 YSYEKL. There are 12 residues in the CDR3. In nucleotides, the CDR3 is TGCGCCAGCAGCCAAGGAGCTTACGAGCAGTACTTC. Its protein is CASSQGAYEQYF.

Only one count was recorded for this clone. This chain links TRBV27 with TRBJ2-7; 14 nucleotides agree with TRBD2. The CDR3 has 17 amino acids. V shed 2 bases, J shed 10 bases, and the junction held 13 bases outside the gene matches. Germline V gene sequence: CDR1 MNHEY, CDR2 SMNVEV (reference sequence). The CDR3 DNA reads as TGTGCCAGCAGTTTAAGAAAGGGGGGACTAGCGGGAGTAATCCAGTACTTC. Its translation is CASSLRKGGLAGVIQYF.

The chain couples TRBV5-1 to TRBJ2-1, with a weak D call TRBD2 (6 bases). V dropped 7 bases and J dropped 0 bases, with 17 bases sitting between them. In germline, CDR1 is SGHRS, CDR2 YFSETQ. CDR3 length: 16 amino acids. DNA for the CDR3: TGCGCCAGCGTTCCGCAAGCGGGTGCCTCCTACAATGAGCAGTTCTTC. It translates to CASVPQAGASYNEQFF.

This chain uses TRBV4-1 with TRBJ2-1, with D perhaps matching TRBD1 (6 bases). CDR3 size: 14 residues. The germline V and J ends were trimmed by 5 bases and 8 bases, with 16 bases remaining between them. The germline gives CDR1 MGHRA, CDR2 YSYEKL. This CDR3 reads CASSWDTLPYEQFF. DNA for the CDR3: TGCGCCAGCAGCTGGGACACCTTGCCCTATGAGCAGTTCTTC.

The chain couples TRBV11-2 to TRBJ2-3; the match to TRBD2 covers 8 bases. Looked up from germline, CDR1 is SGHAT and CDR2 is FQNNGV. The CDR3 is made up of 15 amino acids. Trimming cost V 3 bases and J 5 bases; bases outside gene matches: 7. The CDR3 sequence: CASSFGTSGRDTQYF. As DNA, the CDR3 is TGTGCCAGCAGCTTTGGTACTAGCGGACGAGATACGCAGTATTTT.

The chain uses TRBV2 and TRBJ1-1; the D is unclear. In germline, CDR1 is SNHLY, CDR2 FYNNEI. CDR3 length: 14 residues. Trimming took 4 bases from V and 0 from J, leaving 9 bases between them. The CDR3 loop is CASSARGMNTEAFF. The DNA for the CDR3 is TGTGCCAGCAGTGCGCGCGGGATGAACACTGAAGCTTTCTTT.

The J gene is TRBJ1-6, the V gene TRBV19; 9 nucleotides agree with TRBD1. V shed 8 bases, J shed 7 bases, and the junction held 6 bases outside the gene matches. Per the germline V gene, CDR1 is LNHDA and CDR2 is SQIVND (reference sequence). The CDR3 sequence is 14 residues long. CDR3 in DNA: TGTGCCAGTCATAGGGGACAGGGAAATTCACCCCTCCACTTT. Amino acid sequence: CASHRGQGNSPLHF.

V usage is TRBV15 and J usage is TRBJ1-2; unclear D gene. The CDR3 is made up of 16 amino acids. Germline CDR1 reads LNHNV; CDR2 reads YYDKDF (reference sequence). V lost 0 bases to trimming and J lost 1 base, with 12 bases between them. The DNA for the CDR3 is TGTGCCACCAGCAGAGATGGCATGCCATATAACTATGGCTACACCTTC. Protein sequence: CATSRDGMPYNYGYTF.

The table lists this clone with a few counts. The chain's CDR3 is CATSDKKTGYEQYF. CDR3 bases: TGTGCCACCAGTGACAAAAAGACAGGGTACGAGCAGTACTTC. This sequence joins TRBV24-1 and TRBJ2-7, with 7 bases matching TRBD1. This CDR3 spans 14 amino acids. V shed 4 bases and J 4 bases; nucleotides not matched to a gene: 6. The V gene's germline CDR1 is KGHDR and CDR2 SFDVKD.

The gene calls are TRBV5-1 and TRBJ2-7, with TRBD2 identical over 10 bases. The CDR3 is 16 amino acids. CDR1 is SGHRS and CDR2 is YFSETQ in the germline V gene. Germline trimming cut 4 bases from V and 5 bases from J; bases unmatched to any gene: 12. The CDR3: CASSHPQASGRHEQYF. In DNA form, the CDR3 reads TGCGCCAGCAGCCACCCCCAGGCTAGCGGGAGACACGAGCAGTACTTC.

V usage is TRBV7-2 and J usage is TRBJ2-3; 8 bases line up with TRBD2. The germline V gene encodes CDR1 SGHTA and CDR2 FQGNSA. With 4 bases clipped from V and 3 bases from J, the junction kept 12 bases outside the gene matches. This CDR3 is 17 amino acids long. The CDR3 is CASSSLNLAGLTDTQYF. Here the CDR3 DNA reads TGTGCCAGCAGCTCCTTGAATCTAGCGGGTTTGACAGATACGCAGTATTTT.

This clone has just one count. The gene calls are TRBV5-1 and TRBJ1-1, with D perhaps matching TRBD1 (5 bases). The germline CDR1 and CDR2 sequences are SGHRS and YFSETQ. V was shortened by 1 base and J by 5 bases, with 15 bases between the two germline ends. CDR3 size: 15 residues. The CDR3 is CASSLSLGVQTEAFF. DNA of the CDR3: TGCGCCAGCAGCTTGAGCTTAGGGGTTCAGACTGAAGCTTTCTTT.

This clone was picked up one time. V gene TRBV5-1 combines with J gene TRBJ2-2; 14 positions agree with TRBD2. V was clipped by 0 bases and J by 4 bases; unmatched bases: 11. The germline CDR1 and CDR2 sequences are SGHRS and YFSETQ. The CDR3 sequence is 20 residues long. The CDR3 bases are TGCGCCAGCAGCTTGGCGGGGACAGGGACTAGCGGGAGTTCCACCGGGGAGCTGTTTTTT. Its protein is CASSLAGTGTSGSSTGELFF.

The V and J genes are TRBV19 and TRBJ1-5, with 8 bases that match TRBD1. The J segment lost 5 bases and the V segment lost 3 bases, leaving 9 bases of the junction unmatched. Germline CDR1 and CDR2: LNHDA and SQIVND (reference sequence). The CDR3 is 16 amino acids. In DNA, the CDR3 is TGTGCCAGTAGTATTGGACAGGGTTGGCGAGATCAGCCCCAGCATTTT. It encodes CASSIGQGWRDQPQHF.

The V gene is TRBV14, the J gene TRBJ1-6, with D uncertain. This CDR3 region has 18 residues. Per the germline V gene, CDR1 is SGHDN and CDR2 is FVKESK. The V and J ends lost 3 bases and 8 bases respectively, with 23 bases between them. The CDR3 DNA follows: TGTGCCAGCAGCCAGGACGCCATCGCCGGGAGCAGGCATTCACCCCTCCACTTT. Encoded protein: CASSQDAIAGSRHSPLHF.

The chain links TRBV5-6 to TRBJ2-7; 12 positions match TRBD2. With 2 bases clipped from V and 4 bases from J, the junction kept 7 bases outside the gene matches. The length of the CDR3 is 16 residues. Per the germline V gene, CDR1 is SGHDT and CDR2 is YYEEEE. CDR3 DNA sequence: TGTGCCAGCAGCTTACGGACTAGCGGGACCACTTACGAGCAGTACTTC. Translation gives CASSLRTSGTTYEQYF.

The chain joins TRBV6-1 to TRBJ2-6; TRBD2 agrees at 11 bases. Trimming cost V 4 bases and J 2 bases; bases outside gene matches: 13. Germline V gene data show CDR1 as MNHNS and CDR2 as SASEGT. The CDR3 has 20 amino acids. The CDR3 coding sequence is TGTGCCAGCAGTGTGACGGCGTGGACTAGCGGGCCACCTGGGGCCAACGTCCTGACTTTC. Its protein is CASSVTAWTSGPPGANVLTF.

The rearrangement links TRBV2 to TRBJ2-7; the D gene is possibly TRBD1 (6 bases). CDR1 is SNHLY and CDR2 is FYNNEI in the germline V gene. V was trimmed by 6 bases and J by 0 bases, leaving 15 bases between them. This CDR3 is 15 amino acids long. CDR3 loop: CASRLAGQPSYEQYF. The CDR3 DNA is TGTGCCAGCAGGTTAGCCGGACAGCCCTCCTACGAGCAGTACTTC.

V gene TRBV6-4 combines with J gene TRBJ1-1, with D unresolved. V lost 2 bases, J lost 11 bases, and 18 bases lay in between. The CDR3 has 14 amino acids. Germline CDR1 reads MRHNA; CDR2 reads SNTAGT. The CDR3 sequence: CASSDPTVGSVAFF. As DNA, the CDR3 is TGTGCCAGCAGTGACCCCACAGTGGGTTCCGTTGCTTTCTTT.

The chain has TRBV10-2 and TRBJ1-4; the match to TRBD1 covers 8 bases. This CDR3 comprises 16 residues. The germline V gene has CDR1 WSHSY and CDR2 SAAADI. Trimming took 3 bases from V and 5 from J; bases not matched to a gene: 8. In nucleotides, the CDR3 is TGCGCCAGCAGTGATAGACCGACAGGGGCAAATGAAAAACTGTTTTTT. Translating it yields CASSDRPTGANEKLFF.

The chain employs TRBV25-1 and TRBJ1-3; D remains unclear. The CDR3 is made up of 14 amino acids. Per the germline V gene, CDR1 is MGHDK and CDR2 is SYGVNS. V shed 3 bases and J shed 3 bases, with 9 bases lying between them. The CDR3 coding sequence is TGTGCCAGCAGTGATTTGGCCTTTGGAAACACCATATATTTT. This codes for CASSDLAFGNTIYF.

This clone was found a few times. Here the CDR3 reads CASSPLGTGSSYEQYF. The DNA of the CDR3 is TGTGCCAGCAGCCCGCTAGGGACAGGAAGCTCCTACGAGCAGTACTTC. The genes are TRBV4-2 and TRBJ2-7, with 8 bases lining up with TRBD1. The germline V gene encodes CDR1 LGHNA and CDR2 YNFKEQ. Unmatched junction bases numbered 8, after V lost 4 bases and J lost 0 bases. CDR3 length equals 16 residues.

The J gene is TRBJ1-3, the V gene TRBV6-2 or TRBV6-3; D is perhaps TRBD1 (6 bases). Germline CDR1 MNHEY, CDR2 SVGEGT. Trimming stripped 0 bases from V and 0 bases from J, with 24 bases between. This CDR3 has 21 amino acids. CDR3 DNA sequence: TGTGCCAGCAGTTACTCGATATGGGTCCAGGACAGAACGAGCTCTGGAAACACCATATATTTT. It specifies CASSYSIWVQDRTSSGNTIYF.

V and J are TRBV3-1 (or the pseudogene TRBV3-2) and TRBJ2-1, with 11 bases matching TRBD2. The CDR3 runs to 16 residues. Germline lookup yields CDR1 LGHDT and CDR2 YNNKEL (reference sequence). V shed 1 base, J shed 4 bases, and the junction held 3 bases outside the gene matches. The CDR3 region is CASSQAGTSGYNEQFF. The CDR3, as DNA: TGTGCCAGCAGCCAAGCGGGGACTAGCGGTTACAATGAGCAGTTCTTC.